Listed below are T cell receptor beta chains from one sample, sequenced in a study of cytomegalovirus exposure and HLA in healthy donors. Clones were read by immunoSEQ multiplex PCR, and TCRdb kept only the in-frame ones, dropping some. Here the sample spans 100,000 to 150,000 clones, about 73% being singletons. Sequenced: PBMCs. These receptors all stem from a woman between 40 and 55 years old in good health and CMV-seronegative. Both conserved end residues are part of each CDR3. The D gene is left open where the match is weak. Size is stated for part of the rows, as once, few or many counts, or as a class when the clone is expanded.

J gene,V gene,clone size,D gene,CDR3 DNA,CDR3 protein
TRBJ1-5,TRBV27,-,-,TGTGCCAGCAGTTTATCAGGCTGGGACACGCAGCATTTT,CASSLSGWDTQHF
TRBJ1-1,TRBV6-1,few,-,TGTGCCAGCAGTCCCTCCAGGGGTGGGACTGAAGCTTTCTTT,CASSPSRGGTEAFF
TRBJ2-6,TRBV19,few,TRBD1,TGTGCCAGTAGTATAGACGGACAGGGGGGCAGCTCTGGGGCCAACGTCCTGACTTTC,CASSIDGQGGSSGANVLTF
TRBJ2-2,TRBV6-1,-,TRBD1,TGTGCCAGCAGTGGACAGGGGGCCGGGGAGCTGTTTTTT,CASSGQGAGELFF
TRBJ2-3,TRBV5-1,few,-,TGCGCCAGCAGCTTAGGGGGACTACCCCGCACAGATACGCAGTATTTT,CASSLGGLPRTDTQYF
TRBJ1-1,TRBV7-2,-,-,TGTGCCAGCAGCCTCCCGAGGCCCACTGAAGCTTTCTTT,CASSLPRPTEAFF
TRBJ2-1,TRBV5-4,-,TRBD2,TGTGCCAGCAGCCCGGGCGGGACTAGCGGGATTCATGAGCAGTTCTTC,CASSPGGTSGIHEQFF
TRBJ2-1,TRBV18,-,TRBD1,TGTGCCAGCTCACCACGGGCAGGGGGCAATGAGCAGTTCTTC,CASSPRAGGNEQFF
TRBJ1-4,TRBV29-1,-,-,TGCAGCGTTGAGACGGGTGGTGACGCTGAAAAACTGTTTTTT,CSVETGGDAEKLFF
TRBJ2-3,TRBV5-1,-,TRBD2,TGCGCCAGCAGCTTGGGTGGACTAGCGGGATCAGATACGCAGTATTTT,CASSLGGLAGSDTQYF
TRBJ2-7,TRBV28,once,-,TGTGCCAGCAGTTTTCTGCGGGGCCGGTACGAGCAGTACTTC,CASSFLRGRYEQYF
TRBJ2-1,TRBV10-2,-,TRBD2,TGCGCCAGCAGTGTTTCTACTAGCGGGAGGCGGGATGAGCAGTTCTTC,CASSVSTSGRRDEQFF
TRBJ2-7,TRBV18,-,TRBD1,TGTGCCAGCTCACCGGGACAGGGCCTTAAAGGGGGTTACGAGCAGTACTTC,CASSPGQGLKGGYEQYF
TRBJ1-1,TRBV7-9,few,-,TGTGCCAGCAGCTTCTTCGGGGTTGGTACTGAAGCTTTCTTT,CASSFFGVGTEAFF
TRBJ2-1,TRBV4-3,-,-,TGCGCCAGCAGCCAGAGGGATATATACAATGAGCAGTTCTTC,CASSQRDIYNEQFF
TRBJ2-5,TRBV5-1,-,-,TGCGCCAGCAGCGGGGGACAAATACAAGAGACCCAGTACTTC,CASSGGQIQETQYF
TRBJ2-1,TRBV5-6,few,TRBD2,TGTGCCAGCAGCTCGGCACTAGCGGGGCCCAATGAGCAGTTCTTC,CASSSALAGPNEQFF
TRBJ2-2,TRBV5-1,-,-,TGCGCCAGCAGCCCGGACTACACCGGGGAGCTGTTTTTT,CASSPDYTGELFF
TRBJ1-4,TRBV28,-,-,TGTGCCAGCAAACAGGGCCTAAATAGACTGAATGAAAAACTGTTTTTT,CASKQGLNRLNEKLFF
TRBJ2-2,TRBV10-1,once,-,TGCGCCAGCAGTGCCCGTACAGCGAACACCGGGGAGCTGTTTTTT,CASSARTANTGELFF
TRBJ2-7,TRBV29-1,-,TRBD1,TGCAGCGCCACAGGGGGCGTTGTGGACGAGCAGTACTTC,CSATGGVVDEQYF
TRBJ1-6,TRBV6-5,-,-,TGTGCCACCCACCCTGAGAAGAATTCACCCCTCCACTTT,CATHPEKNSPLHF
TRBJ2-3,TRBV7-9,-,TRBD1,TGTGCCAGCAGCTTCAGGGGGTGGATCAGCACAGATACGCAGTATTTT,CASSFRGWISTDTQYF
TRBJ1-5,TRBV27,-,TRBD1,TGTGCCAGCAGGACAGGGGGGAGCAATCAGCCCCAGCATTTT,CASRTGGSNQPQHF
TRBJ1-5,TRBV6-1,-,-,TGTGCCAGCAGTGAAAGGACTGGGAATCAGCCCCAGCATTTT,CASSERTGNQPQHF
TRBJ2-4,TRBV9,-,TRBD2,TGTGCCAGCAGCCTCGACGGGGGGGATGGAACCAAAAACATTCAGTACTTC,CASSLDGGDGTKNIQYF
TRBJ1-1,TRBV4-1,once,TRBD1,TGCGCCAGCAGCCAGACCAGGGGGCCCAACACTGAAGCTTTCTTT,CASSQTRGPNTEAFF
TRBJ1-1,TRBV5-5,-,TRBD1,TGTGCCAGCAGCTTTGAATCACAGGGGGGCACTGAAGCTTTCTTT,CASSFESQGGTEAFF
TRBJ2-7,TRBV5-1,few,-,TGTGCCAGCAGCTTGGGGGGGACAGGCGGCTACGAGCAGTACTTC,CASSLGGTGGYEQYF
TRBJ2-3,TRBV28,-,-,TGTGCCAGCAGCACACAAGGGGCCGAATCAGATACGCAGTATTTT,CASSTQGAESDTQYF
TRBJ1-2,TRBV5-1,-,TRBD1,TGCGCCAGCCAACGGGACAGTTCGAGTGGCTACACCTTC,CASQRDSSSGYTF
TRBJ2-7,TRBV7-9,-,-,TGTGCCAGCAGCGGGGCCCCTACTCGGACATTTGATTACGAGCAGTACTTC,CASSGAPTRTFDYEQYF
TRBJ2-7,TRBV6-5,-,TRBD1,TGTGCCAGCAGCCTCATGACAGGGAGAACCTACGAGCAGTACTTC,CASSLMTGRTYEQYF
TRBJ2-5,TRBV7-9,-,TRBD1,TGTGCCAGCAGCTTAGGTGCGTTGGACAGGAATAGGATGGAGACCCAGTACTTC,CASSLGALDRNRMETQYF
TRBJ1-6,TRBV28,-,TRBD1,TGTGCCAGCAGCCTGGGACAGCTAAGCTCCTATAATTCACCCCTCCACTTT,CASSLGQLSSYNSPLHF
TRBJ2-7,TRBV27,-,TRBD2,TGTGCCAGCAGGTCCGGGGGGGGAGCCGCCTACGAGCAGTACTTC,CASRSGGGAAYEQYF
TRBJ2-1,TRBV19,-,-,TGTGCCAGTAGTATAGGCGTCTCTAGCGCCTCCTACAATGAGCAGTTCTTC,CASSIGVSSASYNEQFF
TRBJ2-7,TRBV5-4,-,TRBD1,TGTGCCAGCAGCTTGGGGGACAGGGGGCACTACGAGCAGTACTTC,CASSLGDRGHYEQYF
TRBJ2-2,TRBV5-4,-,-,TGTGCCACCCAATCAAACTGGGGCTTGACCGGGGAGCTGTTTTTT,CATQSNWGLTGELFF
TRBJ1-1,TRBV5-5,-,-,TGTGCCAGCAGCATGGGGAGTTCCGAAGCTTTCTTT,CASSMGSSEAFF
TRBJ2-2,TRBV18,-,-,TGTGCCAGCTCACCACCCCCGGTTGACACCGGGGAGCTGTTTTTT,CASSPPPVDTGELFF
TRBJ2-1,TRBV4-2,-,TRBD2,TGTGCCAGCAGCCGGGGGACTAGCGGGAGGACAGAGCAGTTCTTC,CASSRGTSGRTEQFF